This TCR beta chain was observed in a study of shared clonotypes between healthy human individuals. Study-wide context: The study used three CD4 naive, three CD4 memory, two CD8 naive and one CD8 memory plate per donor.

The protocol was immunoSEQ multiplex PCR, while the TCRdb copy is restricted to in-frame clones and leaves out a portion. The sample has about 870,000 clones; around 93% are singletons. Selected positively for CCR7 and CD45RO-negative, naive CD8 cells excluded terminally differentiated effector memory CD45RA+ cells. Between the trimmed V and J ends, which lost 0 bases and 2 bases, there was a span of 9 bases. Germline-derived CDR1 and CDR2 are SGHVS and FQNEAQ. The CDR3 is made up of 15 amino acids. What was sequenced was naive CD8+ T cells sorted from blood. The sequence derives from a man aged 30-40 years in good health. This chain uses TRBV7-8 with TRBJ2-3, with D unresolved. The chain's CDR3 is CASSLALKPTDTQYF. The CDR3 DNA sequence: TGTGCCAGCAGCTTAGCACTGAAGCCCACAGATACGCAGTATTTT.